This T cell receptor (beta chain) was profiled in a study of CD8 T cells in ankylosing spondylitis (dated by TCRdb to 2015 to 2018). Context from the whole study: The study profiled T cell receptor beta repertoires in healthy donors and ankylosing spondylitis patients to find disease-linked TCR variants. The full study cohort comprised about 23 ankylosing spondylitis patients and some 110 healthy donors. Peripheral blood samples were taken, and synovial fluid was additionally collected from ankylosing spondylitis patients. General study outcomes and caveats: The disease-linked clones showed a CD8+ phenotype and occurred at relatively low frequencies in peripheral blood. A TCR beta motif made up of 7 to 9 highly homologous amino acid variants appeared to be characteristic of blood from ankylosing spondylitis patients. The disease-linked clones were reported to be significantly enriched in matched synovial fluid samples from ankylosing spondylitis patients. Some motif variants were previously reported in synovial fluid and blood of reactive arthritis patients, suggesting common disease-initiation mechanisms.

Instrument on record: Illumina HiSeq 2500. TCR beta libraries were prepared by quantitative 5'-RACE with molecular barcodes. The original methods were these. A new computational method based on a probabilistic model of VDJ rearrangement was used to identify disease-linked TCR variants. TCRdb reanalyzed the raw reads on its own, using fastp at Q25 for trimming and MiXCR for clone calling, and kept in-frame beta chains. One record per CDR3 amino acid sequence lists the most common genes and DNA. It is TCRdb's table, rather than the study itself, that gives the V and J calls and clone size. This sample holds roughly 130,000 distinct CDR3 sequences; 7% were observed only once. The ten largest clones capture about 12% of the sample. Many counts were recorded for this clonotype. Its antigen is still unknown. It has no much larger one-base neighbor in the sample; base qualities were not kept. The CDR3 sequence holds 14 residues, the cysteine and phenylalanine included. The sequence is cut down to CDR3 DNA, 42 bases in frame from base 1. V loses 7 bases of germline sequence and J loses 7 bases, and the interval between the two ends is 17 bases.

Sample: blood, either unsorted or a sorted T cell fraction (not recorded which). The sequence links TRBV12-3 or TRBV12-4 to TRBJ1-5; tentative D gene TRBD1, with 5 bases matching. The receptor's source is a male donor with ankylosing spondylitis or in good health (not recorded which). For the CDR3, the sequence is CASTPTRGEQPQHF. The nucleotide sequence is TGTGCCAGCACCCCCACGAGGGGAGAGCAGCCCCAGCATTTT.